A selection of T cell receptor beta chains follows, all from one sample in a study of Graves' ophthalmopathy and Graves' hyperthyroidism. TCRdb ran MiXCR on the multiplex PCR reads and lists one entry per CDR3 protein. The top ten hold around 40% of the sample, which has 200,000 to 250,000 distinct CDR3 sequences, 20% to 25% seen once. Material for sequencing was peripheral blood. Every receptor here comes from a woman aged 45-60 years with Graves' ophthalmopathy. Both conserved end residues are part of each CDR3. Each record gives: J gene, V gene, clone size, D gene, CDR3 DNA, CDR3 protein. The D gene is left open where the match is weak. The size of a clone is reported for some rows only, either as once, few or many, or as a class for expanded clones.

TRBJ2-2 | TRBV29-1 | many | - | TGCAGCGTTGCTCTAACGAACACCGGGGAGCTGTTTTTT | CSVALTNTGELFF
TRBJ2-5 | TRBV5-1 | once | - | TGCGCCAGCAGCCCCACCCCAGGGGGGGTTAGGATGGAGACCCAGTACTTC | CASSPTPGGVRMETQYF
TRBJ1-5 | TRBV29-1 | many | TRBD1 | TGCAGCGTTGTTTCAGGGGGAGGGATCAATCAGCCCCAGCATTTT | CSVVSGGGINQPQHF
TRBJ1-2 | TRBV27 | many | TRBD1 | TGTGCCAGCAGTTTTAAAGACAGGGCCTATGGCTACACCTTC | CASSFKDRAYGYTF
TRBJ2-5 | TRBV30 | - | - | TGTGCCTGGAGTGTTGGGAGCCAGGGGACCCAGTACTTC | CAWSVGSQGTQYF
TRBJ1-2 | TRBV7-2 | few | - | TGTGCCAGCAGCCCATCGGCAGCCTATGGCTACACCTTC | CASSPSAAYGYTF
TRBJ1-6 | TRBV27 | - | - | - | CASSTSDRGYNSPLHF
TRBJ2-7 | TRBV3-1 | - | TRBD2 | TGTGCCAGCAGCCAGTCTAGCGGGTCCTACGAGCAGTACTTC | CASSQSSGSYEQYF
TRBJ2-6 | TRBV10-3 | many | - | TGTGCCATCAGTCCGGGGGCTAGTGGGGCCAACGTCCTGACTTTC | CAISPGASGANVLTF
TRBJ1-1 | TRBV13 | many | - | TGTGCCAGCAGCCCCGGAGAAGTGACTGAAGCTTTCTTT | CASSPGEVTEAFF
TRBJ1-6 | TRBV19 | few | - | TGTGCCAGTAGTATGGGAGGCCGGACGGGGAATTCACCCCTCCACTTT | CASSMGGRTGNSPLHF
TRBJ1-5 | TRBV12-3/TRBV12-4 | many | TRBD1 | TGTGCCAGCAGTGAACAGGGGACGATACGGGGCAATCAGCCCCAGCATTTT | CASSEQGTIRGNQPQHF
TRBJ1-2 | TRBV16 | - | - | TGTGCCAGCAGCCAATGCCCCGGGTTCTATGGCTACAGCTTC | CASSQCPGFYGYSF
TRBJ1-1 | TRBV29-1 | many | - | TGCAGCGTTGGCCCAGTAAAAGGTCAAATTTACCAGAGCCGAGGGAACACTGAAGCTTTCTTT | CSVGPVKGQIYQSRGNTEAFF
TRBJ2-5 | TRBV19 | - | TRBD2 | TGTGCCAGTAGTATAGATCCCCCGGGACTAGCGGGAGCTCAAGAGACCCAGTACTTC | CASSIDPPGLAGAQETQYF
TRBJ1-1 | TRBV29-1 | many | - | TGCAGCGTTGATTTTTCCGGGGGCGCGTTTGGCACTGAAGCTTTCTTT | CSVDFSGGAFGTEAFF
TRBJ1-3 | TRBV5-1 | once | - | TGCGCCAGCAGCTCGACAGGAACCGGCGGAAACACCATATATTTT | CASSSTGTGGNTIYF
TRBJ2-7 | TRBV19 | many | TRBD2 | TGTGCCAGTAGTGAAAAGGACAGGGTGACTAGCGGGAGGCTCTACGAGCAGTACTTC | CASSEKDRVTSGRLYEQYF
TRBJ2-2 | TRBV29-1 | many | - | TGCAGCGTTGAAGAAATCGGGGAGCTGTTTTTT | CSVEEIGELFF
TRBJ1-5 | TRBV7-2 | many | - | TGTGCCAGCAGCTTACAACGGAATAGCAATCAGCCCCAGCATTTT | CASSLQRNSNQPQHF
TRBJ1-5 | TRBV20-1 | many | TRBD1 | TGCAGTGCTAGAGAGGTCCGAGGGACAGGGGATCAGCCCCAGCATTTT | CSAREVRGTGDQPQHF
TRBJ1-5 | TRBV12-3/TRBV12-4 | many | - | TGTGCCAGCAACAGAGGCAATCAGCCCCAGCATTTT | CASNRGNQPQHF
TRBJ2-5 | TRBV5-1 | many | - | TGCGCCAGCAGCCAGGGGACGGCACAAGAGACCCAGTACTTC | CASSQGTAQETQYF
TRBJ1-1 | TRBV6-1 | many | - | TGTGCCAGCACCAGGTCGCTGAACACTGAAGCTTTCTTT | CASTRSLNTEAFF
TRBJ1-1 | TRBV5-1 | many | - | TGCGCCAGCAGCCAAGACAGGTCTCGAGCTTTCTTT | CASSQDRSRAFF
TRBJ2-7 | TRBV11-2 | many | TRBD1 | TGTGCCAGCAGCTGGGACAGGGGGGACGAGCAGTACTTC | CASSWDRGDEQYF
TRBJ1-5 | TRBV6-2/TRBV6-3 | many | - | TGTGCCAGCAGCCCCTGGACACTTAATCAGCCCCAGCATTTT | CASSPWTLNQPQHF
TRBJ1-3 | TRBV28 | many | - | TGTGCCAGCAGGACGGGGGCTAGCTCTGGAAACACCATATATTTT | CASRTGASSGNTIYF
TRBJ2-2 | TRBV11-2 | - | TRBD2 | TGTGCCAGCAGCTCGCACCCGGGACTAGACAACACCGGGGAGCTGTTTTTT | CASSSHPGLDNTGELFF
TRBJ2-5 | TRBV11-2 | many | - | TGTGCCAGCAGCACCATGGGGCAGAACACAGAGACCCAGTACTTC | CASSTMGQNTETQYF
TRBJ1-2 | TRBV12-3/TRBV12-4 | - | - | TGTGCCAGCAGTTTATGGGGATCCATCACCTTC | CASSLWGSITF
TRBJ2-7 | TRBV29-1 | many | - | TGCAGCGTTGGACGGTCTCGGGATCTGGTCAACGACGAGCAGTACTTC | CSVGRSRDLVNDEQYF
TRBJ2-5 | TRBV11-3 | - | - | TGTGCCAGCAGCCAACAGGGGGCTAGCGGGTTCGAAGAGACCCAGTACTTC | CASSQQGASGFEETQYF
TRBJ2-5 | TRBV28 | - | - | TGTGCCGGACGAGGGAGGAGGGGTCAAGAGACCCAGTACTTC | CAGRGRRGQETQYF
TRBJ2-7 | TRBV19 | many | - | TGTGCCAGTAGTCCCCTCGTAGGGTTGTCCTACGAGCAGTACTTC | CASSPLVGLSYEQYF
TRBJ2-7 | TRBV29-1 | many | TRBD2 | TGCAGCGTTGATGCCGGGGGGAGCTCCTACGAGCAGTACTTC | CSVDAGGSSYEQYF
TRBJ2-3 | TRBV19 | - | TRBD2 | TGTGCCAGTAGTATTGCGGGAGGGCCCGATACGCAGTATTTT | CASSIAGGPDTQYF
TRBJ1-5 | TRBV19 | - | - | TGTGCCAGTAGGGAAGCAGGGGTACATCAGCCCCAGCATTTT | CASREAGVHQPQHF
TRBJ2-2 | TRBV27 | many | - | TGTGCCAGCAGATGGGGCGGGGAGCTGTTTTTT | CASRWGGELFF
TRBJ1-1 | TRBV20-1 | - | - | TGCAGTTCCAAGTGGGGGGACACTGAAGCTTTCTTT | CSSKWGDTEAFF
TRBJ1-6 | TRBV27 | many | - | TGTGCCAGCAGTTTACAGGGCAGTTATAATTCACCCCTCCACTTT | CASSLQGSYNSPLHF